This T cell receptor (beta chain) derives from a study of T-cell reconstitution after alpha-beta-depleted transplantation in children. TCRbeta library construction was performed incorporating unique molecular identifiers. TCRdb re-derived calls from the PCR reads in MiXCR, one entry per CDR3 protein. The sample has around 340,000 distinct CDR3 sequences, about an eighth seen once; the top ten hold around 4%. This clonotype has just a few counts. The CDR3 sequence is 13 residues long. With 11 bases removed from V and 0 bases from J, the gap between germline ends came to 13 bases. CDR1 and CDR2 (germline): MNHNY, SVGAGI (reference sequence).

The rearrangement uses TRBV6-6 and TRBJ1-1, with D possibly being TRBD1 (5 bases). The sample was PBMCs, taken from the stem cell graft. This TCR came from a human donor who donated a stem cell graft to a child with Fanconi anemia. As DNA, the CDR3 is TGTGCCGGCCGGGGCAGGATGAACACTGAAGCTTTCTTT. Translation gives CAGRGRMNTEAFF.